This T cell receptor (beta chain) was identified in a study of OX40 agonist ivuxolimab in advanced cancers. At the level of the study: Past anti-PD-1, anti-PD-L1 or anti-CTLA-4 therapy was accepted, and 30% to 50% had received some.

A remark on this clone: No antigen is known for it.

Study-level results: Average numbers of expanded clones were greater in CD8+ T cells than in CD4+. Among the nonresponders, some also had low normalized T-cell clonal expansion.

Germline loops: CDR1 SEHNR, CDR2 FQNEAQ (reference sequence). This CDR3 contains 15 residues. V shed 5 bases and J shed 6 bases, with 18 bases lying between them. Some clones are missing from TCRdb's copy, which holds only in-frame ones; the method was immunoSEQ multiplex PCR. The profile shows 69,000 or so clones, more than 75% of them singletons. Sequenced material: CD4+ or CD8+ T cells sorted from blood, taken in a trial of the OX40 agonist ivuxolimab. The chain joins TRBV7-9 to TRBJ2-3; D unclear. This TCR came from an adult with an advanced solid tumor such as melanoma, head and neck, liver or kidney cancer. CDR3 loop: CASSRPAVEWDTQYF. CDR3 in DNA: TGTGCCAGCAGCCGACCCGCGGTAGAGTGGGATACGCAGTATTTT.